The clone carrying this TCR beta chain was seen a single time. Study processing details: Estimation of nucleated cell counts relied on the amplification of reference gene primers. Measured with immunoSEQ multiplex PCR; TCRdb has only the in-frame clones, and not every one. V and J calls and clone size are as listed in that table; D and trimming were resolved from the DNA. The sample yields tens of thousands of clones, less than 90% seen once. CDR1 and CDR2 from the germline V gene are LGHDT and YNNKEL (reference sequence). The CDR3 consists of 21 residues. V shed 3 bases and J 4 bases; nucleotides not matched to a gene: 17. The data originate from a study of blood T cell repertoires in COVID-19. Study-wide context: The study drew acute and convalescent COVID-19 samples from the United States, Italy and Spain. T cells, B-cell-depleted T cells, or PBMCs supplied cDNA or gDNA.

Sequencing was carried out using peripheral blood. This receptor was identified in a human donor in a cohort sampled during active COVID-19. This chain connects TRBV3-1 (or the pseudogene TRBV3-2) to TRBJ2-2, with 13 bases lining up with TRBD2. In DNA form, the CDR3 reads TGTGCCAGCAGCCACCCCTATAAGGCGACTAGCGGGAGGTTTGGCACCGGGGAGCTGTTTTTT. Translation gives CASSHPYKATSGRFGTGELFF.